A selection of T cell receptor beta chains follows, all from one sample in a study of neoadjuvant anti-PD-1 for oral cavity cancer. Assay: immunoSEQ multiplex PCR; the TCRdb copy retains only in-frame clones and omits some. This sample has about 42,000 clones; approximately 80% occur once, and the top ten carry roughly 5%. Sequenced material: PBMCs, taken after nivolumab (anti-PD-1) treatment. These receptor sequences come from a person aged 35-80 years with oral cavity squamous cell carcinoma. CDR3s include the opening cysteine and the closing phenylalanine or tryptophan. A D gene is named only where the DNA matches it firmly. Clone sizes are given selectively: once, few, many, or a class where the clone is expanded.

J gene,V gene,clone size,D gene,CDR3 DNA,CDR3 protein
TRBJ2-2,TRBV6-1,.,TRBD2,TGTGCCAGCAGCGGACTAGCGGTCCGGGGGGGGGAGCTGTTTTTT,CASSGLAVRGGELFF
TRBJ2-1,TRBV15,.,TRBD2,TGTGCCACCAGCGGTACTAGCGGGGGGACAATCTACAATGAGCAGTTCTTC,CATSGTSGGTIYNEQFF
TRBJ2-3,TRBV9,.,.,TGTGCCAGCAGCGCCAGGGCAGATACGCAGTATTTT,CASSARADTQYF
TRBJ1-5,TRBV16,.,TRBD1,TGTGCCAGCAGCGACACAGGGGCTGACAATCAGCCCCAGCATTTT,CASSDTGADNQPQHF
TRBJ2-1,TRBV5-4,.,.,TGTGCCAGCAGCTTAGAGCGGGCCTCCTACAATGAGCAGTTCTTC,CASSLERASYNEQFF
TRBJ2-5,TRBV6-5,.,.,TGTGCCAGCAGACAGACTAGTTTGGAGACCCAGTACTTC,CASRQTSLETQYF
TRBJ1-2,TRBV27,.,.,TGTGCCAGCAGTGACCGGACAGCCTATTCTATCTATGGCTACACCTTC,CASSDRTAYSIYGYTF
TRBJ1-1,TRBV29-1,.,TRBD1,TGCAGCGTTTCAGGGGGGAACACTGAAGCTTTCTTT,CSVSGGNTEAFF
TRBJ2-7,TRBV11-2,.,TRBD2,TGTGCCAGCAGCCGGGGGGGATCCTACGAGCAGTACTTC,CASSRGGSYEQYF
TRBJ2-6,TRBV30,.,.,TGTGCCTGGACTAGGCCGGCGCAGTCTGGGGCCAACGTCCTGACTTTC,CAWTRPAQSGANVLTF
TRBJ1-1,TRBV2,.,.,TGTGCCAGCAGGCGAGAGGGGCTGGGCACTGAAGCTCTCTTT,CASRREGLGTEALF
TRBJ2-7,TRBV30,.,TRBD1,TGTGCCTGGAGTCACAGGGGGTACGAGCAGTACTTC,CAWSHRGYEQYF
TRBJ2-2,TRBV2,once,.,TGTGCCAGCAGGTCGGAGGGGGTGAACACCGGGGAGCTGTTTTTT,CASRSEGVNTGELFF
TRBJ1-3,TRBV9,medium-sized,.,TGTGCCAGCAGCGTAGGGCGGCGCTCTGGAAACACCATATATTTT,CASSVGRRSGNTIYF
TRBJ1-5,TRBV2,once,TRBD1,TGTGCCAGCACGTCCGGGACAGTTTTCAATCAGCCCCAGCATTTT,CASTSGTVFNQPQHF
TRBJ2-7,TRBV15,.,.,TGTGCCACCAGCCGCCTGAGTGGGCAGGCGGGCTACGAGCAGTACTTC,CATSRLSGQAGYEQYF
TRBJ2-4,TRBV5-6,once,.,TGTGCCAGCAGAACGGCGACGGTAGCCAAAAACATTCAGTACTTC,CASRTATVAKNIQYF